Given below is one T cell receptor (beta chain) in context. The antigen it binds to is not known. No clone much larger than this one lies a single base away; base qualities are absent. The treatment or condition label for this specimen denotes: allogeneic hematopoietic cell transplantation with graft depleted of TCRalphabeta T cells and CD19 B cells. The children who served as transplant recipients had been given grafts of TCRalphabeta/CD19-depleted allogeneic hematopoietic cells. These data are taken from a study of T-cell reconstitution after alpha-beta-depleted transplantation in children (dated by TCRdb to 2016 to 2018). In terms of the full investigation: Using TCR repertoire profiling, the study followed T-cell immune reconstitution in a quantitative way in children after TCRalphabeta/CD19-depleted allogeneic hematopoietic cell transplantation. What the authors observed across the whole study: Over subsequent months, a decline in hyperexpanded clone frequencies was noted, and after one year, T-cell counts and TCRbeta diversity were mostly ascribed to newly produced T cells. In some patients, the high TCRbeta diversity seen at day 60 was put down to recipient T cells and intrathymic progenitors that had survived conditioning. Apparently early alphabetaT-cell count recovery about two months after transplant reportedly relied on only several hundred rapidly expanded clones derived from non-depleted graft cells.

The library relied on PCR. These reads were obtained on an Illumina HiSeq 2500. TCR library preparation used molecular barcoding, with unique molecular identifiers applied to normalize quantification of the TCRbeta repertoire. TCRdb itself trimmed the public reads at Q25 with fastp, ran MiXCR and retained productive beta chains. Here each entry gathers all rows of one CDR3 protein and keeps the most common genes and DNA. The sample table records fewer than 550,000 distinct CDR3 sequences; about 10% of these occur just once. The ten largest account for 14% of the sample. This TCR was recovered from a female patient between 2 and 15 years old who had a stem cell transplant for aplastic anemia, so the T cells may come from the graft donor. Sequenced here: PBMCs, mostly from graft donor cells, sampled 180 days after TCRalphabeta/CD19-depleted stem cell transplant.

The DNA sequence is as follows: TGCAGCGCTTCTCCGGGGTCCGGGGCCAACGTCCTGACTTTC. Its protein product is CSASPGSGANVLTF. The sequence is built from TRBV29-1 and TRBJ2-6; TRBD2 is a possible D gene, resting on 5 matching bases. Per the germline V gene, SQVTM is the CDR1 and ANQGSEA is the CDR2. The CDR3, cysteine through phenylalanine, is 14 amino acids long. Of the read, only the CDR3 DNA is kept; its 42 bases are in frame from base 1. V sheds 7 bases and J sheds 4 bases, leaving 14 bases between their ends.